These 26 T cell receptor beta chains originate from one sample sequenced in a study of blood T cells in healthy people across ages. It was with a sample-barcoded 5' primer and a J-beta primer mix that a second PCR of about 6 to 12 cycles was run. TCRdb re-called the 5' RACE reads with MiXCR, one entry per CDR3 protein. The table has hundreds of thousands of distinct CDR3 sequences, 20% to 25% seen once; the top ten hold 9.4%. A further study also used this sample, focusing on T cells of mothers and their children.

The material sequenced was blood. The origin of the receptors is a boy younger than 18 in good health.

CDR3 DNA: TGTGCCAGCAGCGCTCAGGGACAGAGTTCCTACAATGAGCAGTTCTTC. Its protein product is CASSAQGQSSYNEQFF. V usage is TRBV6-4 and J usage is TRBJ2-1; 7 bases agree with TRBD1. This CDR3 has 16 residues. Germline V gene sequence: CDR1 MRHNA, CDR2 SNTAGT. Germline trimming cut 6 bases from V and 1 base from J; bases unmatched to any gene: 9.

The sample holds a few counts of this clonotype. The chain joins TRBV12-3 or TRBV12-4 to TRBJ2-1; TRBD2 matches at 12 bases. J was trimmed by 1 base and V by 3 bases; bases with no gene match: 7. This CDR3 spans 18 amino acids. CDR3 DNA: TGTGCCAGCAGTTTGGGTTGGCTAGCGGGGGGGTCCTACAATGAGCAGTTCTTC. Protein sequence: CASSLGWLAGGSYNEQFF.

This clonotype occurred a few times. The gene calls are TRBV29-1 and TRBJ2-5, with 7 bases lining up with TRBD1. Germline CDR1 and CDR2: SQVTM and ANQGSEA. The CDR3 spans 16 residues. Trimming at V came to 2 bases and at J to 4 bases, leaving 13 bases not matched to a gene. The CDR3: CSVEPRQGGSLETQYF. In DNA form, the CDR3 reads TGCAGCGTTGAACCGCGACAGGGCGGAAGCCTAGAGACCCAGTACTTC.

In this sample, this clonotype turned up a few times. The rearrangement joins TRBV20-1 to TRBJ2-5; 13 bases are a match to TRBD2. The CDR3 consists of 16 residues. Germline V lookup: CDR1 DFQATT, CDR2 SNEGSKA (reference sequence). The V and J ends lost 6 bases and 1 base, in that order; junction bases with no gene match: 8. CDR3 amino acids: CSADPGLAGAQETQYF. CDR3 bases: TGCAGTGCGGACCCAGGACTAGCGGGAGCCCAAGAGACCCAGTACTTC.

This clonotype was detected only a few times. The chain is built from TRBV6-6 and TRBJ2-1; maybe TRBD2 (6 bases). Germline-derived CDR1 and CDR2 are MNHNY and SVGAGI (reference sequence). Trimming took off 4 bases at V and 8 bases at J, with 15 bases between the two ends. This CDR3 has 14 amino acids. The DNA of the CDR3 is TGTGCCAGCAGTTTGGGACTTTATCGTGATGAGCAGTTCTTC. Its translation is CASSLGLYRDEQFF.

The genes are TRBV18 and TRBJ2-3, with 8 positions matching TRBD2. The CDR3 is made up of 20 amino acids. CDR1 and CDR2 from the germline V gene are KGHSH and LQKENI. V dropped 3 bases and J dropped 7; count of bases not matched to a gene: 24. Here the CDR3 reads CASSPVSVEGKSGRANTQYF. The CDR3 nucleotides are TGTGCCAGCTCACCCGTTTCGGTGGAGGGAAAGAGCGGGAGAGCGAATACGCAGTATTTT. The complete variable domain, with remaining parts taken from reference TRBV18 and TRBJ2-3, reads NAGVMQNPRHLVRRRGQEARLRCSPMKGHSHVYWYRQLPEEGLKFMVYLQKENIIDESGMPKERFSAEFPKEGPSILRIQQVVRGDSAAYFCASSPVSVEGKSGRANTQYFGPGTRLTVL.

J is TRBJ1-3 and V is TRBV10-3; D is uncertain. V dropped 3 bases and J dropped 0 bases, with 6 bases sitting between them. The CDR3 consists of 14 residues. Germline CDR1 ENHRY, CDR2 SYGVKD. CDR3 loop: CAISEESSGNTIYF. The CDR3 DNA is TGTGCCATCAGTGAAGAGAGCTCTGGAAACACCATATATTTT.

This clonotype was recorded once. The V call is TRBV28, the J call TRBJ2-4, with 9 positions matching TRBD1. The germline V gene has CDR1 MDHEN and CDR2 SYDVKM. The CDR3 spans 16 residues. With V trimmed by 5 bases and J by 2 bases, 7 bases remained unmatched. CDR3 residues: CASSPLGQGSKNIQYF. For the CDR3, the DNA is TGTGCCAGCAGTCCCTTGGGACAGGGATCCAAAAACATTCAGTACTTC.

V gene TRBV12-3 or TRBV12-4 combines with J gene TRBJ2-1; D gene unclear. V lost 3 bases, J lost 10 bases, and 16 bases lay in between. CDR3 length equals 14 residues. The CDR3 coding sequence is TGTGCCAGCAGTTTGCAATGGGCAGCCCCGGAGCAGTTCTTC. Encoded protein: CASSLQWAAPEQFF.

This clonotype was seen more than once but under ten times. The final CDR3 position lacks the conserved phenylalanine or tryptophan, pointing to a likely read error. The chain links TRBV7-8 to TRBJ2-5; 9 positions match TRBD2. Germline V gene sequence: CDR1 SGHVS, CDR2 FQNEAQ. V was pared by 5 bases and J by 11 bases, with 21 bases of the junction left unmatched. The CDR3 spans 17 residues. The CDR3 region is CASSKYTGQASGIEQYV. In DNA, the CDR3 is TGTGCCAGCAGCAAATACACGGGTCAGGCTAGCGGGATTGAGCAGTACGTC.

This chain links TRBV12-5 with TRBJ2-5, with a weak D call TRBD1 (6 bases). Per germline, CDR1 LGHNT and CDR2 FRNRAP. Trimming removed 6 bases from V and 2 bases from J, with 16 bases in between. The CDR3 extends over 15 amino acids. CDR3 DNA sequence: TGTGCTAGTGGGATACAGACAGGCCCTCAAGAGACCCAGTACTTC. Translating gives CASGIQTGPQETQYF.

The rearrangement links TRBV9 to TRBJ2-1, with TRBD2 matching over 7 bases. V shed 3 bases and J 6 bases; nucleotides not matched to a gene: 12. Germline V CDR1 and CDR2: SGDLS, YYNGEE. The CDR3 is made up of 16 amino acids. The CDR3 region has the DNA TGTGCCAGCAGCGAGGGACGGACTAGTGGACGCAATGAGCAGTTCTTC. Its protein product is CASSEGRTSGRNEQFF.

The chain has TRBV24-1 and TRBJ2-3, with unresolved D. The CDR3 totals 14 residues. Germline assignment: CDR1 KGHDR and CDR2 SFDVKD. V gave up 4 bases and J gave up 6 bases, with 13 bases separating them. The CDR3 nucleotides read TGTGCCACCAGTGAGTTGCCCATTCCGGATACGCAGTATTTT. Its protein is CATSELPIPDTQYF.

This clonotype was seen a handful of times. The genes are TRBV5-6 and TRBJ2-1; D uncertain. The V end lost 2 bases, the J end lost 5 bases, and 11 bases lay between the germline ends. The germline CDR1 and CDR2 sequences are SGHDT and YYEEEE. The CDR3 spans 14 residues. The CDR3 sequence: CASSLGLRDNEQFF. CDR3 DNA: TGTGCCAGCAGCTTAGGCTTACGAGACAATGAGCAGTTCTTC. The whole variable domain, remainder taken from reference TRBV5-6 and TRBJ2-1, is DAGVTQSPTHLIKTRGQQVTLRCSPKSGHDTVSWYQQALGQGPQFIFQYYEEEERQRGNFPDRFSGHQFPNYSSELNVNALLLGDSALYLCASSLGLRDNEQFFGPGTRLTVL.

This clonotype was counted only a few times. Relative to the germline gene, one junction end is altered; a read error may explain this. CDR3 nucleotides: TGTGCCAGCAGTTCCTTTGAGGCAGGGGACCACTTC. Translation: CASSSFEAGDHF. This sequence joins TRBV6-6 and TRBJ2-7; D is possibly TRBD1 (6 bases). CDR3 length: 12 residues. Germline V gene data show CDR1 as MNHNY and CDR2 as SVGAGI (reference sequence).

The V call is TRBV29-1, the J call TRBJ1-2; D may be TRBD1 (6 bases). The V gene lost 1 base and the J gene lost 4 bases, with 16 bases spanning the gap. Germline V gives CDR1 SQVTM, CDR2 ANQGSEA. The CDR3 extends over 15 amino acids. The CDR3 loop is CSVEVFSEGGYGYTF. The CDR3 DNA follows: TGCAGCGTTGAAGTTTTCTCGGAGGGGGGCTATGGCTACACCTTC.

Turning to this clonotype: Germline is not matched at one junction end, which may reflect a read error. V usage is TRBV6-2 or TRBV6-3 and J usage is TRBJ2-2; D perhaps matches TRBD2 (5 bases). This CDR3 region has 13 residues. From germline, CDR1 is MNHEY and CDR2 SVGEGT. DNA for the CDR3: TGTGCCAGCAGTTCTCCGTCCACCGGGGAGCTGTCTTTT. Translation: CASSSPSTGELSF.

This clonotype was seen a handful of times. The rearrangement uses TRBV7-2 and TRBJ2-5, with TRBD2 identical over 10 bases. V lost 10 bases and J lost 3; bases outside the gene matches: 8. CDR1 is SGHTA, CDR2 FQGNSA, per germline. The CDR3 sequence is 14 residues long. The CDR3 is CATDGLAGEETQYF. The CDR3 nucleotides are TGTGCCACGGACGGGCTAGCGGGGGAAGAGACCCAGTACTTC. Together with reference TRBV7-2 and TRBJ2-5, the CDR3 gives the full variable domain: GAGVSQSPSNKVTEKGKDVELRCDPISGHTALYWYRQSLGQGLEFLIYFQGNSAPDKSGLPSDRFSAERTGGSVSTLTIQRTQQEDSAVYLCATDGLAGEETQYFGPGTRLLVL.

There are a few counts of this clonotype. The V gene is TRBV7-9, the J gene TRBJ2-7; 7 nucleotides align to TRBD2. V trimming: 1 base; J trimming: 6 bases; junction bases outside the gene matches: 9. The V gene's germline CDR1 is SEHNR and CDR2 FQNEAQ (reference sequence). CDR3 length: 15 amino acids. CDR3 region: CASSLGSAGEGEQYF. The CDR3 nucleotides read TGTGCCAGCAGCTTAGGGTCGGCGGGAGAGGGCGAGCAGTACTTC.

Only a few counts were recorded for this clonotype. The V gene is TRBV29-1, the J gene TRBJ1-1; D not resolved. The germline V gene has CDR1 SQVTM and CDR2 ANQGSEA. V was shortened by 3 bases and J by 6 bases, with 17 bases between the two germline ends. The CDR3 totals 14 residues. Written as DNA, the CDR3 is TGCAGCGTTGATAGTGGCAGTGTGATCGCTGAAGCTTTCTTT. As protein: CSVDSGSVIAEAFF.

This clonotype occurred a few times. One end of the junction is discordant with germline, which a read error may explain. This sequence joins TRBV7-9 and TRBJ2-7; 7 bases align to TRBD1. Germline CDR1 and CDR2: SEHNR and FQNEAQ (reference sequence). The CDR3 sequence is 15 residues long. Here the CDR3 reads CASSLARRGIYEQYF. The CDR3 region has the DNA TGCGCCAGCAGCTTAGCGCGCAGGGGGATCTACGAGCAGTACTTC.

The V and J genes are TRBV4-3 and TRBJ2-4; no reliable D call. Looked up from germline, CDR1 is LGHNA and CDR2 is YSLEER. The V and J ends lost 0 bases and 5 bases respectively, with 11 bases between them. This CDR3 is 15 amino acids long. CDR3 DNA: TGCGCCAGCAGCCAAGATCCAGAAGGCCAAAACATTCAGTACTTC. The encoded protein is CASSQDPEGQNIQYF.

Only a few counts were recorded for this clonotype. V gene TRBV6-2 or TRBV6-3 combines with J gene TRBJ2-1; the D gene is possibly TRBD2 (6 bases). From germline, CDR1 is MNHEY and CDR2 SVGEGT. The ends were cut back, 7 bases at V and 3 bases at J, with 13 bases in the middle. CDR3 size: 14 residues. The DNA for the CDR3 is TGTGCCAGCACTCCGGGACTGGGCTACAATGAGCAGTTCTTC. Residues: CASTPGLGYNEQFF.

As DNA, the CDR3 is TGCAGTGCTCCAACCGGGCGGGTTAATGAGCAGTTCTTC. Translated: CSAPTGRVNEQFF. The V and J genes are TRBV20-1 and TRBJ2-1; a possible D gene is TRBD2 (5 bases). The V end lost 5 bases, the J end lost 7 bases, and 15 bases lay between the germline ends. CDR1 is DFQATT, CDR2 SNEGSKA, per germline (reference sequence). This CDR3 has 13 amino acids.

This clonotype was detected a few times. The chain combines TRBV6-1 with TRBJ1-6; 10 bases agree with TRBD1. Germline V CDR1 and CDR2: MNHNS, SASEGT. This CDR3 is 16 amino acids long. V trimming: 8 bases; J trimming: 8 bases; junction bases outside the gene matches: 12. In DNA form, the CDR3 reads TGTGCCAGCCTTTGGGGACAGGGGAATTCATATTCACCCCTCCACTTT. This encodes CASLWGQGNSYSPLHF.

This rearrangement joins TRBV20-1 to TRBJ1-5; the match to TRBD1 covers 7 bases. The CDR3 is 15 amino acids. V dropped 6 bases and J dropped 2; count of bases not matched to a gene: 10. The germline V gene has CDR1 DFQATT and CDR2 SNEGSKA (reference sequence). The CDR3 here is CSASVQGVGNQPQHF. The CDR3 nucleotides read TGCAGTGCCAGCGTCCAGGGGGTAGGCAATCAGCCCCAGCATTTT.